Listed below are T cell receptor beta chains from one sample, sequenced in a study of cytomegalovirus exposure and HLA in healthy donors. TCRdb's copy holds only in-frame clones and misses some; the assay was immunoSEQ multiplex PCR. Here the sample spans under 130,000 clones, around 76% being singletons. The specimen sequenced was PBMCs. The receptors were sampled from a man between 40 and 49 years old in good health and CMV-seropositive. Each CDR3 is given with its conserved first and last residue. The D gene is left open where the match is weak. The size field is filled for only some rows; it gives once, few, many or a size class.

TGTGCCAGCACAGGGATAGCGGGGGGGTACAATGAGCAGTTCTTC	CASTGIAGGYNEQFF	TRBV6-6	NA	TRBD2	TRBJ2-1
TGTGCCAGCAGGTTAGGGGTGAACACTGAAGCTTTCTTT	CASRLGVNTEAFF	TRBV5-5	NA	NA	TRBJ1-1
TGTGCCAGCAGCCGGGTCCTCTCCTACGAGCAGTACTTC	CASSRVLSYEQYF	TRBV27	NA	NA	TRBJ2-7
TGTGCCAGTCGAAGCGGGAGTATCGACAATGAGCAGTTCTTC	CASRSGSIDNEQFF	TRBV28	NA	TRBD2	TRBJ2-1
TGTGCCAGCAGCCCGATAGGAGGCCTAGGCACTGAAGCTTTCTTT	CASSPIGGLGTEAFF	TRBV7-3	NA	NA	TRBJ1-1
TGTGCCAGCAGCTTAGAGATCGCAGGGGATACGCAGTATTTT	CASSLEIAGDTQYF	TRBV7-8	NA	NA	TRBJ2-3
TGTGCCAGCAGTCGGACAGGGAACACTGAAGCTTTCTTT	CASSRTGNTEAFF	TRBV6-4	NA	TRBD1	TRBJ1-1
TGTGCCAGCAGCGTAGACGGGGGTAAAAACATTCAGTACTTC	CASSVDGGKNIQYF	TRBV9	few	NA	TRBJ2-4
TGTGCCAGCAGTTACTCAGGGAGGGAAGCTTTCTTT	CASSYSGREAFF	TRBV6-6	once	NA	TRBJ1-1
TGTGCCAGCAGCGACGTGGGGGGGGGCAGAGAGACCCAGTACTTC	CASSDVGGGRETQYF	TRBV6-1	NA	NA	TRBJ2-5
TGTGCCAGTAGTCCCTTAGGCGGGAGTATGGCCAAAAACATTCAGTACTTC	CASSPLGGSMAKNIQYF	TRBV19	NA	TRBD2	TRBJ2-4
TGCAGCGTTCAGAAGCCCCAGCATTTT	CSVQKPQHF	TRBV29-1	NA	NA	TRBJ1-5
TGTGCCAGCAGTCCCCTAGGGGTTACGCAGTATTTT	CASSPLGVTQYF	TRBV6-1	NA	NA	TRBJ2-3
TGTGCCAGCTCACTGGGACACCCTCAGAACACCGGGGAGCTGTTTTTT	CASSLGHPQNTGELFF	TRBV18	NA	NA	TRBJ2-2
TGTGCCAGTAGTATAGAGATCGGGCGGGAGGGGAAGCAGTTCTTC	CASSIEIGREGKQFF	TRBV19	NA	TRBD2	TRBJ2-1
TGTGCCAGCAGCCCAGAGGAAGGAACTGAAGCTTTCTTT	CASSPEEGTEAFF	TRBV7-2	NA	NA	TRBJ1-1
TGTGCCAGCAGCGTTCGGCCTAGTTTCTACGAGCAGTACTTC	CASSVRPSFYEQYF	TRBV9	NA	NA	TRBJ2-7
TGTGCCAGCAGCCGCAGCGGGGGGGCCATCCACGAGCAGTACTTC	CASSRSGGAIHEQYF	TRBV27	once	TRBD2	TRBJ2-7
TGTGCCATCAGTGAATCTGCGGGAGGGGGGTACAATCAGCAGTTCTTC	CAISESAGGGYNQQFF	TRBV10-3	NA	TRBD2	TRBJ2-1
TGTGCCATCAGCAGTAGGCGGGAGCGCTACCACGAGCAGTACTTC	CAISSRRERYHEQYF	TRBV10-3	NA	TRBD2	TRBJ2-7
TGTGCCTCTAGAGAGGGAGTCAAAAACAGTCAGTACTTC	CASREGVKNSQYF	TRBV30	NA	NA	TRBJ2-4
TGTGCCAGCAGTGCAAATCCAGGGGGTACTGAAGCTTTCTTT	CASSANPGGTEAFF	TRBV27	NA	TRBD1	TRBJ1-1
TGTGCTAGTGGTTTACTGAAGAGGGGGTTACTAGCGGGAGGGTCCGGGGAGCTGTTTTTT	CASGLLKRGLLAGGSGELFF	TRBV12-5	few	TRBD2	TRBJ2-2
TGTGCCAGCAGTGAAGCACGGCTCAGCGCCCAGTACTTC	CASSEARLSAQYF	TRBV6-1	NA	NA	TRBJ2-5
TGTGCCAGCAGCTTGAAAGGAGGGGATACGCAGTATTTT	CASSLKGGDTQYF	TRBV7-3	NA	NA	TRBJ2-3
TGTGCCATTACGCCCGAAGGGAGGTCCTACGAGCAGTACTTC	CAITPEGRSYEQYF	TRBV10-3	NA	NA	TRBJ2-7
TGTGCCAGCAGCAAAGCGCGGCGGGGTTCCAATCAGCCCCAGCATTTT	CASSKARRGSNQPQHF	TRBV21-1	NA	NA	TRBJ1-5
TGCGCCAGCAGCTTGGGGGGACTGGGAGCGGGTGAGCAGTTCTTC	CASSLGGLGAGEQFF	TRBV5-1	NA	NA	TRBJ2-1
TGTGCCAGCAGCCCCCGACAGGGTCCCTCCTACGAGCAGTACTTC	CASSPRQGPSYEQYF	TRBV7-8	NA	TRBD1	TRBJ2-7
TGTGCCAGCAGCCGCCATTCTATGAACACTGAAGCTTTCTTT	CASSRHSMNTEAFF	TRBV5-6	NA	NA	TRBJ1-1
TGTGCCAGCAGTGAATGGGGGGGCTCGAACACCGGGGAGCTGTTTTTT	CASSEWGGSNTGELFF	TRBV25-1	NA	NA	TRBJ2-2
TGTGCCAGCACCCTCCTCGCCGGGAGCTCTGGAAACACCATATATTTT	CASTLLAGSSGNTIYF	TRBV5-6	NA	NA	TRBJ1-3
TGTGCCAGCAGCAACCCGGGACTACAAGAGACCCAGTACTTC	CASSNPGLQETQYF	TRBV5-4	NA	TRBD2	TRBJ2-5
TGTGCCAGCAGCTTAGCCCCCCTTGGAGCTGAAGCTTTCTTT	CASSLAPLGAEAFF	TRBV7-9	once	NA	TRBJ1-1
TGTGCCAGCAGCCAAAACAGAGTGAACACTGAAGCTTTCTTT	CASSQNRVNTEAFF	TRBV4-2	few	NA	TRBJ1-1
TGTGCCAGCAGCCGGGACAGGGCCTACGAGCAGTACTTC	CASSRDRAYEQYF	TRBV14	NA	TRBD1	TRBJ2-7
TGTGCCAGCAGCTTTGGACAGGGGGAGACCCAGTACTTC	CASSFGQGETQYF	TRBV14	NA	TRBD1	TRBJ2-5
TGTGCCTGGGGACAGGGTAGGAACGAGCAGTACTTC	CAWGQGRNEQYF	TRBV30	few	TRBD1	TRBJ2-7
TGTGCCATCAGCGCTACTAGCTCGAGCTCCTACGAGCAGTACTTC	CAISATSSSSYEQYF	TRBV10-3	NA	NA	TRBJ2-7
TGTGCCTGGAGCCTCGGGCAGACTACAGGCTACACCTTC	CAWSLGQTTGYTF	TRBV30	NA	NA	TRBJ1-2
TGTGCCAGCAGATACCGGGACAGGCCCGTGGACGAGCAGTACTTC	CASRYRDRPVDEQYF	TRBV5-5	NA	TRBD1	TRBJ2-7
TGTGCCAGCAGTTTCGACAGGGGTGGCACCGGGGAGCTGTTTTTT	CASSFDRGGTGELFF	TRBV6-1	NA	TRBD1	TRBJ2-2
TGTGCCAGCAGCCAAAATGGACGGAGGAACTACAATGAGCAGTTCTTC	CASSQNGRRNYNEQFF	TRBV7-2	few	NA	TRBJ2-1
TGTGGCACGACAGGGTGGGGTGGCTACACCTTC	CGTTGWGGYTF	TRBV28	few	TRBD1	TRBJ1-2
TGTGCCAGCAGCTTTAGCGGGAGGGCCGGCACAGATACGCAGTATTTT	CASSFSGRAGTDTQYF	TRBV7-2	NA	TRBD2	TRBJ2-3
TGCGCCAGCAGCAAACTTCTCACCGGACAGGGGGATGGCTACACCTTC	CASSKLLTGQGDGYTF	TRBV5-1	NA	TRBD1	TRBJ1-2
TGTGCCAGCAGCTTCCATAGCGGCCCAAACAATGAGCAGTTCTTC	CASSFHSGPNNEQFF	TRBV11-3	NA	NA	TRBJ2-1
TGCGCCAGCAGCCGGGGAGCGCGTGTGGGAGGTAGGACAGATACGCAGTATTTT	CASSRGARVGGRTDTQYF	TRBV4-3	NA	NA	TRBJ2-3
TGTGCCTCAGGAAGGCCAGAGTCTGGAAACACCATATATTTT	CASGRPESGNTIYF	TRBV19	NA	NA	TRBJ1-3
TGTGCCAGCAGTGGAACCGAGGGACTAGCGGTAACCGGGGAGCTGTTTTTT	CASSGTEGLAVTGELFF	TRBV2	NA	TRBD2	TRBJ2-2
TGTGCCAGCAGCCCGGAGGGACTAGCGGGAGGGGAATACTACGAGCAGTACTTC	CASSPEGLAGGEYYEQYF	TRBV7-9	NA	TRBD2	TRBJ2-7
TGTGCCAGCTCACCAGGCGGGAGGGCCGAAGGGGCCCAGTACTTC	CASSPGGRAEGAQYF	TRBV18	NA	TRBD2	TRBJ2-5
TGTGCCAGCAGTTTGGCATCTAACTATGGCTACACCTTC	CASSLASNYGYTF	TRBV27	NA	NA	TRBJ1-2
TGTGCCAGCAGCTTAGAAACTAGCGGTTTAGCCAAAAACATTCAGTACTTC	CASSLETSGLAKNIQYF	TRBV7-2	NA	TRBD2	TRBJ2-4
TGTGCCAGCAGTTACAAGGGACAGGGCACAGATACGCAGTATTTT	CASSYKGQGTDTQYF	TRBV6-5	NA	TRBD1	TRBJ2-3